The clone carrying this T cell receptor (beta chain) is medium-sized within its sample. Its specificity is not known. Thyroid surgery was performed in patients who had received no treatment beforehand. The sample originates from a study of metastatic and nonmetastatic thyroid tumors. Overall study context: Repertoires from blood and tumor or nodule tissue of malignant and benign thyroid patients were compared.

Original processing notes: To classify distant metastasis in papillary thyroid cancer, a model was built from CDR3 differences across clinicopathological groups. With MiXCR, TCRdb called clones anew from the PCR reads. The V and J calls were determined by TCRdb, not by the authors. The table includes about 12,000 clones, around 21% detected once. Points from the study as a whole: In both blood and tumor samples, TCR beta diversity was reported significantly higher for malignant than benign nodules.

V shed 3 bases and J 0 bases; nucleotides not matched to a gene: 1. The CDR3 consists of 14 residues. CDR1 is LNHDA, CDR2 SQIVND, per germline (reference sequence). The chain has TRBV19 and TRBJ2-7; 8 bases are shared with TRBD1. Sequencing used adjacent normal tissue. This sequence originates from a female donor with papillary thyroid cancer or a benign thyroid nodule (not recorded which). Some clones in this sample may be carry-over from other donors' samples. The CDR3 nucleotides are TGTGCCAGTAGTATGCAGGGGGCCTCCTACGAGCAGTACTTC. It is translated as CASSMQGASYEQYF.